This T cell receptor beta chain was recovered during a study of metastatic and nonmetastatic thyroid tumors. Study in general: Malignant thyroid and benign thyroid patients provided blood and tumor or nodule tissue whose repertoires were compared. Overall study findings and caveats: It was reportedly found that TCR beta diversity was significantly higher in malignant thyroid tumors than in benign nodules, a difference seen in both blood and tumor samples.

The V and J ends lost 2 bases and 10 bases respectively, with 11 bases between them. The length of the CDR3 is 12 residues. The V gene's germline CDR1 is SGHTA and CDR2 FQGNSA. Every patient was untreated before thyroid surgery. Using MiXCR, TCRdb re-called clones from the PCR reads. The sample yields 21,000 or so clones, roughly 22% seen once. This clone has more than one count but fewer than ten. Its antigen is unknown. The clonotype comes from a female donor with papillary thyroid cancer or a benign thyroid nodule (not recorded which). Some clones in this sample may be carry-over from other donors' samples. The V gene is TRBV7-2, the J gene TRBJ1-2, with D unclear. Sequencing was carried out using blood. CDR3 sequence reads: CASSLSVLDYTF. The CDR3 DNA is TGTGCCAGCAGCTTAAGTGTGTTGGACTACACCTTC.